What follows are 6 T cell receptor beta chains derived from one specimen sequenced in a study of cytomegalovirus exposure and HLA in healthy donors. The PCR ran on 60 Vbeta and 13 Jbeta primers. Measured with immunoSEQ multiplex PCR; TCRdb has only the in-frame clones, and not every one. The table records under 200,000 clones, 60% to 85% of them present only once. The sequenced sample was PBMCs. Source of these receptors: a male donor in good health and CMV-seropositive.

V is TRBV5-1 and J is TRBJ2-3, with D possibly matching TRBD2 (6 bases). The V and J ends lost 0 bases and 5 bases respectively, with 13 bases between them. Germline V gene data show CDR1 as SGHRS and CDR2 as YFSETQ. The CDR3 length is 15 residues. The DNA of the CDR3 is TGCGCCAGCAGCTTGGGTCCGGGGGTTCAAGATACGCAGTATTTT. Its translation is CASSLGPGVQDTQYF.

The gene calls are TRBV2 and TRBJ1-6, with TRBD1 as a possible D gene (6 bases). This CDR3 region has 14 residues. In germline, CDR1 is SNHLY, CDR2 FYNNEI. The ends were cut back, 6 bases at V and 8 bases at J, with 14 bases in the middle. In DNA, the CDR3 is TGTGCCAGCAGCGACGGACAGTCCTATTCACCCCTCCACTTT. Encoded protein: CASSDGQSYSPLHF.

In nucleotides, the CDR3 is TGTGCCAGCTCACCGCCCTTAAGGGGTGATGAAAATGAGCAGTTCTTC. Its protein product is CASSPPLRGDENEQFF. V usage is TRBV18 and J usage is TRBJ2-1, with D perhaps matching TRBD1 (5 bases). The CDR3 spans 16 residues. CDR1 is KGHSH and CDR2 is LQKENI in the germline V gene. The V end lost 3 bases, the J end lost 7 bases, and 19 bases lay between the germline ends.

This clone was detected ten times or more. The CDR3 here is CASSAFQPQHF. Written as DNA, the CDR3 is TGTGCCAGCAGTGCATTTCAGCCCCAGCATTTT. The V gene is TRBV6-1, the J gene TRBJ1-5; D is unclear. This CDR3 has 11 residues. Germline V gene sequence: CDR1 MNHNS, CDR2 SASEGT. Trimming removed 4 bases from V and 6 bases from J, with 4 bases in between.

V is TRBV10-3 and J is TRBJ2-7; D unclear. Germline CDR1 and CDR2: ENHRY and SYGVKD. With 3 bases removed from V and 2 bases from J, the gap between germline ends came to 5 bases. The CDR3 runs 12 residues. CDR3 DNA: TGTGCCATCAGTGACTCCGCCTACGAGCAGTACTTC. Protein: CAISDSAYEQYF.

This clone has only a few counts. The rearrangement uses TRBV30 and TRBJ1-4; D gene ambiguous. The CDR3 extends over 14 amino acids. The ends were cut back, 5 bases at V and 2 bases at J, with 12 bases in the middle. Germline V gene data show CDR1 as GTSNPN and CDR2 as SVGIG (reference sequence). The CDR3 DNA reads TGTGCCTGGGGTACTGGTTTGACTAATGAAAAACTGTTTTTT. Amino acids: CAWGTGLTNEKLFF.